This T cell receptor beta chain was found in a study of blood T cell repertoires in COVID-19. Across the study: The analysed material was cDNA or gDNA that came from T cells, B-cell-depleted T cells, or PBMCs.

The participants were between about 18 and 90 years old and came from some 25 US areas. Assay: immunoSEQ multiplex PCR; the TCRdb copy retains only in-frame clones and omits some. The table has approximately 330,000 clones, 65% to 90% seen once; the top ten hold about 4.2%. Germline V gene data show CDR1 as ENHRY and CDR2 as SYGVKD. V shed 4 bases and J shed 6 bases, with 12 bases lying between them. The CDR3 totals 13 residues. Sequencing input: PBMCs or T cells enriched from blood (not recorded which). The TCR originated in a woman in her forties with acute COVID-19. The V call is TRBV10-3, the J call TRBJ1-2; no clear D. CDR3: CAISGSPRDGYTF. CDR3 nucleotide sequence: TGTGCCATCAGTGGGTCCCCGAGGGATGGCTACACCTTC.